This T cell receptor (beta chain) was profiled in a study of HIV-infected children after antiretroviral therapy interruption. Study at large: Most children had recorded EBV and CMV exposure.

Treatment of the sample: PENTA 11 planned treatment interruption arm or continuous ART arm. A remark on this clonotype: The antigen is undetermined.

Study-wide results and limits: Naive CD4+ CDR3 sharing between time points fell after interruption began.

V lost 6 bases and J 4 bases, leaving 15 bases between the germline ends. The CDR3 spans 14 residues. The TCR library was built from RNA with a 3' RACE protocol and unique molecular identifiers. TCRdb independently ran MiXCR on the 3' RACE reads; one entry per CDR3 protein. The table records some 90,000 distinct CDR3 sequences, roughly 6.7% of them present only once. This chain uses TRBV12-3 or TRBV12-4 with TRBJ2-5; D is unclear. This receptor was taken from a pool of human donors with HIV. The sample consisted of CD45RA+ CD4+ T cells from PBMCs, pooled from several time points, taken from a donor given antiretroviral therapy, either interrupted or continuous. The subset: naive CD4+ CD45RA+ CD45RO- T cells. For the CDR3, the DNA is TGTGCCAGCAGCCGTCTTGGTATCGGAGAGACCCAGTACTTC. Encoded protein: CASSRLGIGETQYF.